Detailed here is one T cell receptor beta chain. No antigen is known for it. No quality values exist for individual bases; no much larger clone is one base distant. The germline V gene (reference sequence) yields LNHDA for CDR1 and SQIVND for CDR2. The CDR3 measures 14 amino acids from cysteine to phenylalanine. CDR3 DNA is the only sequence kept; it has 42 bases, read in frame from the first base. At the junction V is shortened by 7 bases and J by 8 bases; bases outside the gene matches: 7. The data belong to a study of blood T cell repertoires in COVID-19 (dated by TCRdb to 2020 to 2022). For the wider study: Samples covering the acute and convalescent phases of COVID-19 were provided by collaborators in the United States, Italy and Spain. A de-identified subject ID, COVID-19 status, age in years and sex were almost always included in the sample metadata. Where available, HLA class I and class II types were obtained from metadata supplied by the sample provider rather than from assay-based typing. Deeply sampled blood TCRbeta repertoires from subjects exposed to, actively infected with, or recovered from COVID-19 were included in the dataset. The repertoires were made available in a free public database intended to serve as a resource for research on the immune response to SARS-CoV-2. The material from the prospective study consisted of cDNA or gDNA derived from T cells, B-cell-depleted T cells, or PBMCs. The samples were drawn from two sources: the first 160 participants of the ongoing ImmuneRACE study, and 1,000 to 1,500 subjects contributed by 6 global collaborators.

Study-wide conclusions, independent of this receptor: Clinical and demographic metadata were provided uncurated, with the amount varying by source and participant.

Whole blood was collected in K2EDTA tubes by collaborating institutions according to the institutions' own protocols. For TCRbeta analysis, collaborator samples were shipped as frozen whole blood, as isolated PBMCs, or as DNA extracted from either sample type. TCRbeta CDR3 regions were amplified from genomic DNA using the immunoSEQ Assay, a bias-controlled multiplex PCR. Per the source publication's procedure: The number of nucleated cells in each sample was estimated by amplification of reference gene primers within the assay. To quantify the absolute abundance of each unique TCRbeta CDR3 rearrangement, sequence reads were collapsed and filtered. For each sample, productive Simpson clonality was calculated as the square root of Simpson's diversity index over productive rearrangements. TCRdb took over this immuneACCESS table, retaining in-frame rearrangements with V and J assigned. Such tables are incomplete; in checked studies, under half of the missing clones stem from an unresolved V gene, and the remainder is unexplained. Clone size and the V and J calls come from that table; the DNA yielded D and trimming. This sample is represented by fewer than 250,000 clones; more than 70% of them were singletons. The biggest ten clones account for roughly 2.8% of the sample.

Sequencing input: peripheral blood. The chain is made from TRBV19 and TRBJ1-6, and 8 bases in between align with TRBD1. The clonotype was recovered from a man aged 50 to 60 with active or convalescent COVID-19. The CDR3 corresponds to CASTPGQGYSPLHF. Read as DNA, the sequence is TGTGCCAGTACGCCCGGACAGGGCTATTCACCCCTCCACTTT.